This record looks at one TCR beta chain sequence and its context. Its antigen is not known. The sample belongs to a study of T cell responses to AZD1222 COVID-19 vaccine. TCRdb's table, derived via immunoSEQ multiplex PCR, lists solely in-frame clones and lacks some. The table has about 140,000 clones, 80% to 95% seen once. Overall study results and limits: When two AZD1222 doses had been given, Spike-specific TCR breadth and depth rose. Clonal diversity was possibly underestimated, and white British individuals and females predominated among donors.

Pooled together were second doses at about 4 or about 12 weeks. Trimming took off 1 base at V and 7 bases at J, with 2 bases between the two ends. The germline V gene encodes CDR1 MNHEY and CDR2 SMNVEV (reference sequence). CDR3 length: 11 residues. The chain combines TRBV27 with TRBJ2-1; D is ambiguous. The starting material was peripheral blood, obtained 28 days after the second AZD1222 dose. This receptor was obtained from an adult who received the AZD1222 COVID-19 vaccine. DNA of the CDR3: TGTGCCAGCAGTTTATTAAATGAGCAGTTCTTC. This encodes CASSLLNEQFF.